This T cell receptor beta chain derives from a study of regulatory T cells in long-lasting Graves disease. Study observations and caveats: Favored usage of TRBV28, TRBJ1-2 and TRBJ2-5 was recorded in persistent disease.

Indicated time point: newly diagnosed GD, antithyroid drugs for less than 3 months. Isolated PBMC RNA provided the starting material for the TCR library. An endocrinology department in Xi'an, China, supplied the patients. This clonotype was seen ten or more times. Its antigen is currently unknown. Per germline, CDR1 SGHNT and CDR2 YENEEA. This CDR3 has 15 amino acids. V was pared by 5 bases and J by 14 bases, with 25 bases between. For TCR beta, libraries came from iRepertoire HTBI primers and Arm-PCR of CDR3 regions. MiXCR, applied by TCRdb to the multiplex PCR reads, yields one record per CDR3 protein. Of 250,000 to 300,000 distinct CDR3 sequences in the sample, 15% to 20% were seen once. These sequences were also reported in another study, on T cells in Graves' hyperthyroidism and ophthalmopathy.

The sample in question was peripheral blood mononuclear cells (PBMCs), obtained at new diagnosis, from a patient treated with antithyroid drugs. This chain connects TRBV11-3 to TRBJ2-1; TRBD1 might be the D (10 bases). The TCR comes from a woman aged 25 to 39 with Graves disease. In DNA form, the CDR3 reads TGTGCCAGCAGCGCCGGGACAGGGGTCGCGGGAGGGGAGTTCTTC. As protein: CASSAGTGVAGGEFF.